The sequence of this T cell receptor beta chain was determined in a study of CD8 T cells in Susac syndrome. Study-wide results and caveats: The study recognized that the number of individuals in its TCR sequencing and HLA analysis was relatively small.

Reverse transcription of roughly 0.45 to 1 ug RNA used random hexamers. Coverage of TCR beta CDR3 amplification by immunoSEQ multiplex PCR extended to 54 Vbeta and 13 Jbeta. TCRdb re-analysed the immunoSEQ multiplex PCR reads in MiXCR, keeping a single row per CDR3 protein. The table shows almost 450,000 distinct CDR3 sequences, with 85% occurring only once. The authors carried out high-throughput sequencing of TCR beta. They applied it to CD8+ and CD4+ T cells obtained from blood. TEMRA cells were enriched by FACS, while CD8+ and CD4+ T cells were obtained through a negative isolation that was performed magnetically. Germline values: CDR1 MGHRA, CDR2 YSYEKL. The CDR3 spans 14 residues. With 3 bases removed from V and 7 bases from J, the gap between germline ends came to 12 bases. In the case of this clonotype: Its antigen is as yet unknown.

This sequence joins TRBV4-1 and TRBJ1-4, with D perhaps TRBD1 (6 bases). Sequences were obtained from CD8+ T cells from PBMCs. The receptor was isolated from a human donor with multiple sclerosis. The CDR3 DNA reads TGCGCCAGCAGCCAGGAAGGGACAACTGAAAAACTGTTTTTT. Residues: CASSQEGTTEKLFF.